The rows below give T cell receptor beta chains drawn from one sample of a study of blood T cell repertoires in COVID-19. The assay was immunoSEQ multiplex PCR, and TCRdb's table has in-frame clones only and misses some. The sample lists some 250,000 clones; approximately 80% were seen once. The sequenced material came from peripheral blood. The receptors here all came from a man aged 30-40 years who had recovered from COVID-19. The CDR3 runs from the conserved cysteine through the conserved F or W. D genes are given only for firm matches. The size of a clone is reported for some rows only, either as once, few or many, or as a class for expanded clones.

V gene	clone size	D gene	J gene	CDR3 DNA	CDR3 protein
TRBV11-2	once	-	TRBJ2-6	TGTGCCAGCAGCTCACTCCGGACAGTTTATGGCTCTGGGGCCAACGTCCTGACTTTC	CASSSLRTVYGSGANVLTF
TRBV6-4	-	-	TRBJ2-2	TGTGCCAGCAGTGCCCAGGGTTCGGCCGGGGAGCTGTTTTTT	CASSAQGSAGELFF
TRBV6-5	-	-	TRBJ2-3	TGTGCCAGCACGCGGGGGCGCCATCCGGATACGCAGTATTTT	CASTRGRHPDTQYF
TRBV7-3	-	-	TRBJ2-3	TGTGCCAGCAGCCTTAACGCGGTAGGCACAGATACGCAGTATTTT	CASSLNAVGTDTQYF
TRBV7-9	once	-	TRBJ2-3	TGTGCCAGCAGCCCAGGCACGGATGGCACAGATACGCAGTATTTT	CASSPGTDGTDTQYF
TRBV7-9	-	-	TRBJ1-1	TGTGCCAGCAGCTTAGCGCTCGAGACGGGGAACACTGAAGCTTTCTTT	CASSLALETGNTEAFF
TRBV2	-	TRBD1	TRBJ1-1	TGTGCCAGCACGGGACAGGGCCTTAGGAACACTGAAGCTTTCTTT	CASTGQGLRNTEAFF
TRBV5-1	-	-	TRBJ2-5	TGCGCCAGCAGCTGGGGACAATCCGAGACCCAGTACTTC	CASSWGQSETQYF
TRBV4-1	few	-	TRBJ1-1	TGCGCCAGCTCCGAGTTGGGGGCGATGACAACTGAAGCTTTCTTT	CASSELGAMTTEAFF
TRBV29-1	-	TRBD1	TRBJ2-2	TGCAGCGCCTCCGGACAGGGGGCCGGGGAGCTGTTTTTT	CSASGQGAGELFF
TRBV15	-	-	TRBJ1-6	TGTGCCACCAGCAGAGGGAGGGGCGCCTATAATTCACCCCTCCACTTT	CATSRGRGAYNSPLHF
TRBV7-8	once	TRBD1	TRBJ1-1	TGTGCCAGCAGCTTAGGTCGGGACAGGGGCCGTGGTGAAGCTTTCTTT	CASSLGRDRGRGEAFF
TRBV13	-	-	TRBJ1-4	TGTGCCAGCAGCTTAGGCCTAAGGGGGAATGAAAAACTGTTTTTT	CASSLGLRGNEKLFF
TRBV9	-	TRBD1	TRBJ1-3	TGTGCCAGCAGCGTGGGGGACAGCTCTGGAAACACCATATATTTT	CASSVGDSSGNTIYF
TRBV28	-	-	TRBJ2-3	TGTGCCAGCAGTAGGGGGACGGGCACAGATACGCAGTATTTT	CASSRGTGTDTQYF
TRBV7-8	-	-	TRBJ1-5	TGTGCCAGCAGCGAACAGGGCTTAGTATCAGGTCAGCCCCAGCATTTT	CASSEQGLVSGQPQHF
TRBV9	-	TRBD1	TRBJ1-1	TGTGCCAGCAGCGCGAGGGGGCGGAAGGACACTGAAGCTTTCTTT	CASSARGRKDTEAFF
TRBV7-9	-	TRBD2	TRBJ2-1	TGTGCCAGCAGCTCCAGACCCGGGGGGTCCGACAATGAGCAGTTCTTC	CASSSRPGGSDNEQFF
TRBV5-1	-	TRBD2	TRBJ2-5	TGCGCCAGCAGCTTTTCAGCTAGCGGGGAGACCCAGTACTTC	CASSFSASGETQYF
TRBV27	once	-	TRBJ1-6	TGTGCCAGCAGTCCACTAACAGGACCAGGTTCACCCCTCCACTTT	CASSPLTGPGSPLHF
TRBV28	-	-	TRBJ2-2	TGTGCCAGCAGGACAGAGAACACCGGGGAGCTGTTTTTT	CASRTENTGELFF
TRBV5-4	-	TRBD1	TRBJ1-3	TGTGCCAGCAGCTCCGGGACAGGGTCCTCCTCTGGAAACACCATATATTTT	CASSSGTGSSSGNTIYF
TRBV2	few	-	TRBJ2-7	TGTGCCAGCAGTGAAGAATTGGGGCTCATATACAACTACGAGCAGTACTTC	CASSEELGLIYNYEQYF
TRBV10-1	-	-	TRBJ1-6	TGCGCCAGCAGTGACTCCCGCCAGGTAGATAATTCACCCCTCCACTTT	CASSDSRQVDNSPLHF
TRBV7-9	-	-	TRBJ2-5	TGTGCCAGCAGCTTACAGGCATCAGAGACCCAGTACTTC	CASSLQASETQYF
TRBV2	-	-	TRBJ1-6	TGTGCCAGCAGTGAAACAAATAATTCACCCCTCCACTTT	CASSETNNSPLHF
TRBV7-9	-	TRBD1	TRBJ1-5	TGTGCCAGCAGCCCGACAGGGGGCAATCAGCCCCAGCATTTT	CASSPTGGNQPQHF
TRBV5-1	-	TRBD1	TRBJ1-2	TGCGCCAGCAGCTTGGGGACAGGAGCTAACTATGGCTACACCTTC	CASSLGTGANYGYTF
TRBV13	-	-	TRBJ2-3	TGTGCCAGCAGCTTACGAGGGAAAACAGATACGCAGTATTTT	CASSLRGKTDTQYF
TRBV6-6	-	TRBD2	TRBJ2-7	TGTGCCAGCAGCCACATAGCGGGGGCGTCCTACGAGCAGTACTTC	CASSHIAGASYEQYF
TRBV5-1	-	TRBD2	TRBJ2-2	TGCGCCAGCAGCTTGAATAGCGGGGCCACCGGGGAGCTGTTTTTT	CASSLNSGATGELFF
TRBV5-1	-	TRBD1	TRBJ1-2	TGCGCCAGCAGCCTAACCGGGACAGCCTATGGCTACACCTTC	CASSLTGTAYGYTF
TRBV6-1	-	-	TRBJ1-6	TGTGCCAGCAGTGATCAGAGGGATTCACCCCTCCACTTT	CASSDQRDSPLHF
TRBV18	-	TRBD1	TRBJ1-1	TGTGCCAGCTCACGCACAGGGGGCCAGGACACTGAAGCTTTCTTT	CASSRTGGQDTEAFF
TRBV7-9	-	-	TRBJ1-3	TGTGCCAGCAGCCAGGGCTGGGTTGGAAACACCATATATTTT	CASSQGWVGNTIYF
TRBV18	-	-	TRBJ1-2	TGTGCCAGCTCACCACCCACAGCTAACTATGGCTACACCTTC	CASSPPTANYGYTF
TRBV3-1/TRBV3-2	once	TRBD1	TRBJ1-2	TGTGCCAGCAGACCGACAGGGTCTAACTATGGCTACACCTTC	CASRPTGSNYGYTF
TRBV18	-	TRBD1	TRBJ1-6	TGTGCCAGCTCACCACAGGGACAGGCCGATTCACCCCTCCACTTT	CASSPQGQADSPLHF
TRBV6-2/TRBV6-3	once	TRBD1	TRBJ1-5	TGTGCCAGCAGTCGGACAGGGGGCGACAATCAGCCCCAGCATTTT	CASSRTGGDNQPQHF
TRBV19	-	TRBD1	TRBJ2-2	TGTGCCAGTAGGCCCACAGGGGCGGTCACCGGGGAGCTGTTTTTT	CASRPTGAVTGELFF
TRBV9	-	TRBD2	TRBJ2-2	TGTGCCAGCACCCCAGATAGCCTAGCGGGGGGGCGAACCGGGGAGCTGTTTTTT	CASTPDSLAGGRTGELFF
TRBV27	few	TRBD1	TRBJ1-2	TGTGCCAGCAGAGCTACGGGACAGGGAGACGGCTACACCTTC	CASRATGQGDGYTF
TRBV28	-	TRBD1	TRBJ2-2	TGTGCCAGCAGTTTATCACAGGGGGCTTACCCCGGGGAGCTGTTTTTT	CASSLSQGAYPGELFF
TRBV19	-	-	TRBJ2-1	TGTGCCAGTAGTAGGGGGGATGGGTTGGGCAATGAGCAGTTCTTC	CASSRGDGLGNEQFF
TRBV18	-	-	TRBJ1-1	TGTGCCAGCTCACCAATTGGAGGGCAGGCTTTCTTT	CASSPIGGQAFF